These 16 T cell receptor beta chains share one sample of origin, sequenced in a study of blood T cells in healthy people across ages. Primed by a sample-barcoded 5' primer and a J-beta primer mix, a second PCR proceeded for roughly 6 to 12 cycles. TCRdb redid the calling of the 5' RACE reads with MiXCR, one entry per CDR3 protein. Among 1.4 million or so distinct CDR3 sequences listed, roughly 43% were seen once. The specimen sequenced was blood. The receptors derive from a woman aged 18-29 years in good health.

This clonotype has more than one count but fewer than ten. This chain connects TRBV29-1 to TRBJ2-1; the D is unclear. The CDR3 has 10 amino acids. Germline CDR1 and CDR2: SQVTM and ANQGSEA. V was cut by 5 bases and J by 10 bases, with 9 bases left in between. The CDR3 reads CSVMDGEQFF. The CDR3, as DNA: TGCAGCGTTATGGATGGGGAGCAGTTCTTC.

The gene calls are TRBV28 and TRBJ2-7; TRBD1 aligns across 10 bases. This CDR3 contains 17 residues. The junction had 9 bases not matched to a gene; V was cut back by 1 base and J by 3 bases. Germline values: CDR1 MDHEN, CDR2 SYDVKM. CDR3 coding DNA: TGTGCCAGCAGTTTATTAGACCGGGACAGGGGCCTCTACGAGCAGTACTTC. Translation: CASSLLDRDRGLYEQYF.

This clonotype has just a few counts. The V gene is TRBV20-1, the J gene TRBJ1-2, with no clear D. The germline V and J ends were trimmed by 6 bases and 2 bases, with 13 bases remaining between them. This CDR3 spans 13 amino acids. From germline, CDR1 is DFQATT and CDR2 SNEGSKA (reference sequence). The CDR3 is CSAPMAENYGYTF. In DNA, the CDR3 is TGCAGTGCCCCAATGGCGGAGAACTATGGCTACACCTTC.

The chain carries TRBV29-1 and TRBJ2-1; D is perhaps TRBD2 (6 bases). The CDR3 is 17 residues long. Trimming removed 0 bases at V and 8 bases at J, with 23 bases between. CDR1 and CDR2 from the germline V gene are SQVTM and ANQGSEA. CDR3 region: CSVEDLAAKRVRDEQFF. The CDR3 DNA follows: TGCAGCGTTGAAGATCTGGCTGCTAAGCGGGTAAGGGATGAGCAGTTCTTC.

This clonotype was recorded a few times. The V call is TRBV10-3, the J call TRBJ2-7, with TRBD2 matching 14 bases. The CDR3 extends over 16 amino acids. Germline trimming cut 5 bases from V and 4 bases from J; bases unmatched to any gene: 7. The germline gives CDR1 ENHRY, CDR2 SYGVKD. The CDR3 here is CAISRRTSGGLYEQYF. CDR3 sequence (DNA): TGTGCCATCAGTAGACGGACTAGCGGGGGGCTATACGAGCAGTACTTC.

The chain is built from TRBV20-1 and TRBJ2-5; possibly TRBD1 for D (6 bases). The J call may not be correct, given that the DNA end is closer to TRBJ2-1. The CDR3 extends over 15 amino acids. Looked up from germline, CDR1 is DFQATT and CDR2 is SNEGSKA (reference sequence). The CDR3: CSASPGPSTGLTQFF. The CDR3 DNA sequence: TGCAGTGCCTCACCGGGACCTAGCACAGGGTTGACCCAGTTCTTC.

This clonotype was counted between two and nine times. This sequence joins TRBV20-1 and TRBJ2-1, with 11 bases matching TRBD2. The end of the DNA aligns better with TRBJ2-7, so the J call may be wrong. The CDR3 is made up of 16 amino acids. Germline CDR1 reads DFQATT; CDR2 reads SNEGSKA (reference sequence). CDR3 in DNA: TGCAGTGTCGGACTAGCGGGTGCCAGCTCCTACAATGAGCAGTACTTC. It translates to CSVGLAGASSYNEQYF.

Comments on this clonotype: With a much larger clone just one base away, this may be a read error. The chain links TRBV6-2 or TRBV6-3 to TRBJ2-5, with D perhaps TRBD2 (6 bases). The CDR3 extends over 13 amino acids. V lost 8 bases, J lost 1 base, and 11 bases lay in between. CDR1 and CDR2 from the germline V gene are MNHEY and SVGEGT. This CDR3 is CASERRAQETQYF. As DNA, the CDR3 is TGTGCCAGCGAGCGGAGGGCCCAAGAGACCCAGTACTTC.

In its sample, this clonotype was seen a few times. This sequence joins TRBV20-1 and TRBJ1-2; the match to TRBD1 covers 10 bases. The V segment lost 0 bases and the J segment 3 bases; nucleotides outside the gene matches: 4. Germline CDR1 DFQATT, CDR2 SNEGSKA (reference sequence). The CDR3 is 15 amino acids. CDR3 nucleotide sequence: TGCAGTGCTAGAGACGACAGGGGGCTTGACTATGGCTACACCTTC. It encodes CSARDDRGLDYGYTF.

CDR3: CASTSDRTFNSPLHF. CDR3 nucleotides: TGTGCCAGCACATCCGACAGGACGTTCAATTCACCCCTCCACTTT. V is TRBV4-2 and J is TRBJ1-6; the D gene is possibly TRBD1 (6 bases). CDR3 length: 15 residues. From germline, CDR1 is LGHNA and CDR2 YNFKEQ. The V gene lost 7 bases and the J gene lost 7 bases, with 17 bases spanning the gap.

Details on this clonotype: A read error may produce the germline difference seen at one junction end. The V gene is TRBV5-1, the J gene TRBJ2-6; D gene unclear. The CDR3 runs 17 residues. CDR1 and CDR2 from the germline V gene are SGHRS and YFSETQ. For the CDR3, the DNA is TGCGCCAACAGCTTAGACATCACGCCTTCTGGGGCCAACGTCCTGACTTTC. This translates into CANSLDITPSGANVLTF.

The chain employs TRBV9 and TRBJ2-7; TRBD2 aligns across 7 bases. The DNA end is more similar to TRBJ2-5, so the J call may be wrong. The germline V gene encodes CDR1 SGDLS and CDR2 YYNGEE. The CDR3 covers 16 residues. This CDR3 reads CASSVDYSTRGETQYF. DNA of the CDR3: TGTGCCAGCAGCGTAGATTACTCCACGCGGGGGGAGACCCAGTACTTC.

The chain is built from TRBV6-1 and TRBJ1-2; a weak D match, TRBD1 (6 bases). The V and J ends lost 7 bases and 4 bases respectively, with 13 bases between them. The CDR3 is 13 amino acids. The germline CDR1 and CDR2 sequences are MNHNS and SASEGT. Here the CDR3 DNA reads TGTGCCAGCACTAACAGGGAGGTCTATGGCTACACCTTC. Its protein is CASTNREVYGYTF.

The V call is TRBV20-1, the J call TRBJ2-3; 8 nucleotides align to TRBD2. Germline loops: CDR1 DFQATT, CDR2 SNEGSKA (reference sequence). This CDR3 has 13 residues. Trimming removed 5 bases from V and 6 bases from J; junction bases left unmatched: 7. CDR3 sequence: CSAQSGGGDTQYF. Written as DNA, the CDR3 is TGCAGTGCTCAAAGCGGGGGCGGCGATACGCAGTATTTT.

The rearrangement links TRBV9 to TRBJ2-7; no firm D call. Trimming cost V 3 bases and J 7 bases, with 20 bases left between them. Germline V gene data show CDR1 as SGDLS and CDR2 as YYNGEE. The CDR3 is 15 amino acids. The CDR3 bases are TGTGCCAGCAGCGCCGTACCCGGAACCCTCGGGGAGCAGTACTTC. Translated, it gives CASSAVPGTLGEQYF. The full variable domain, rest sourced from reference TRBV9 and TRBJ2-7, is DSGVTQTPKHLITATGQRVTLRCSPRSGDLSVYWYQQSLDQGLQFLIQYYNGEERAKGNILERFSAQQFPDLHSELNLSSLELGDSALYFCASSAVPGTLGEQYFGPGTRLTVT.

The chain links TRBV6-1 to TRBJ2-4; the D gene is possibly TRBD2 (6 bases). The DNA end lines up better with TRBJ2-7; the J call may be wrong. The germline gives CDR1 MNHNS, CDR2 SASEGT. The CDR3 length is 16 residues. The CDR3 sequence is CASSPGLGRTTYEQYF. For the CDR3, the DNA is TGTGCCAGCAGCCCTGGTCTGGGGCGGACTACCTACGAGCAGTACTTC.